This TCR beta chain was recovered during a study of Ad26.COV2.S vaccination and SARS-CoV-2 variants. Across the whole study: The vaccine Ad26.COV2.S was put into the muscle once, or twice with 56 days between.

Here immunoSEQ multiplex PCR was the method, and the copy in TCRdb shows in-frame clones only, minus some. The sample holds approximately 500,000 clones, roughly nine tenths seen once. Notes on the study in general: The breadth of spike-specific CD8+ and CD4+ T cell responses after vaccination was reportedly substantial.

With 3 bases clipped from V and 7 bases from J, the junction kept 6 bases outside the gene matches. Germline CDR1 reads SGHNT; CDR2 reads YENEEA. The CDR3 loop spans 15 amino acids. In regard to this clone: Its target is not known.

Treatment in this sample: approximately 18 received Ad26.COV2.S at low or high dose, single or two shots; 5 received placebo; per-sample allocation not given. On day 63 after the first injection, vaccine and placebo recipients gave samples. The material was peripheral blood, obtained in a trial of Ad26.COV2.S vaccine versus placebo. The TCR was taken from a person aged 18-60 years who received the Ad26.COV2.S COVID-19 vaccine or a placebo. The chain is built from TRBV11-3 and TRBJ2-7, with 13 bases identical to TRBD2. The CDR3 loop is CASSLGGLAGEEQYF. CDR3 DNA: TGTGCCAGCAGCTTGGGAGGACTAGCGGGAGAAGAGCAGTACTTC.